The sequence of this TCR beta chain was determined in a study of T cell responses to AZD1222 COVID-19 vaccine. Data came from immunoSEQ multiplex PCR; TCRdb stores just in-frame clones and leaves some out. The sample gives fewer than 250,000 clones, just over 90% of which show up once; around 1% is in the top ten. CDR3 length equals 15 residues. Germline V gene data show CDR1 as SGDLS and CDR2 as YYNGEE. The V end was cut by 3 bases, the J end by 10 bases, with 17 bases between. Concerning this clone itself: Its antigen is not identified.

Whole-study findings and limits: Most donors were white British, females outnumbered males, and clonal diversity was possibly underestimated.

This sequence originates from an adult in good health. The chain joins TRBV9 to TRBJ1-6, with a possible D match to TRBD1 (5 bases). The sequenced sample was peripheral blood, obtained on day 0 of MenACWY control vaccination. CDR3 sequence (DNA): TGTGCCAGCAGCGAATCGACAGCTCCAGGATCACCCCTCCACTTT. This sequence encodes CASSESTAPGSPLHF.